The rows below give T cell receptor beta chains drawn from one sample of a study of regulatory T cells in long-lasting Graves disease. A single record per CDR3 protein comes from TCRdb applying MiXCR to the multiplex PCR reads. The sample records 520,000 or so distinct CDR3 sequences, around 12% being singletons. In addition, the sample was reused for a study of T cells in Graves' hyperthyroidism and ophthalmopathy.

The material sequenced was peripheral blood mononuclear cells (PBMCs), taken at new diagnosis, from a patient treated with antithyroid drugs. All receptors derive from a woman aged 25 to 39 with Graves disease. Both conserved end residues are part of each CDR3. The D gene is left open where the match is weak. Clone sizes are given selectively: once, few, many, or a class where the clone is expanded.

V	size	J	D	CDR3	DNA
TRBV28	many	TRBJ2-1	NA	CASSFREIYNEQFF	TGTGCCAGCAGTTTTAGGGAAATCTACAATGAGCAGTTCTTC
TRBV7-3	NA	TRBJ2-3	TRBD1	CASSWTGETDTQYF	TGTGCCAGCAGCTGGACAGGGGAGACAGATACGCAGTATTTT
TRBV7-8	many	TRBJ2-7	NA	CASSPQSGVGYEQYF	TGTGCCAGCAGCCCCCAATCAGGGGTAGGCTACGAGCAGTACTTC
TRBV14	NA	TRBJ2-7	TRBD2	CASSHQPGGRYEQYF	TGTGCCAGCAGCCACCAACCGGGGGGGCGCTACGAGCAGTACTTC
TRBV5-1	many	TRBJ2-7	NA	CASSIIQGPYEQYF	TGCGCCAGCAGTATCATCCAGGGGCCCTACGAGCAGTACTTC
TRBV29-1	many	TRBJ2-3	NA	CSVIGGESTDTQYF	TGCAGCGTCATCGGTGGGGAAAGCACAGATACGCAGTATTTT
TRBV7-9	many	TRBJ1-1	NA	CASSPPRQTNKGNTEAFF	TGTGCCAGCAGCCCACCTCGGCAGACAAATAAAGGAAACACTGAAGCTTTCTTT
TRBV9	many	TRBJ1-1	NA	CASSPLVWTNTEAFF	TGTGCCAGCAGCCCCCTTGTTTGGACGAACACTGAAGCTTTCTTT
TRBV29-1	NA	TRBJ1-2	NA	CSVVSPDRNYGYTF	TGCAGCGTTGTGTCACCCGACAGAAACTATGGCTACACCTTC
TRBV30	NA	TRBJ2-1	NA	CAWSVLADEQFF	TGTGCCTGGAGTGTACTGGCGGATGAGCAGTTCTTC
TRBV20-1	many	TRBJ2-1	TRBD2	CSARRAGYSYNEQFF	TGCAGTGCTCGCCGAGCGGGATACTCCTACAATGAGCAGTTCTTC
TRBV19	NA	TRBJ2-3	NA	CASSTDHSTDTQYF	TGTGCCAGTAGTACTGACCACAGCACAGATACGCAGTATTTT
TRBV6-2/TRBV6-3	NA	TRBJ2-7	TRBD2	CASSWLTSGAGYEQYF	TGTGCCAGCAGTTGGCTGACTAGCGGGGCGGGCTACGAGCAGTACTTC